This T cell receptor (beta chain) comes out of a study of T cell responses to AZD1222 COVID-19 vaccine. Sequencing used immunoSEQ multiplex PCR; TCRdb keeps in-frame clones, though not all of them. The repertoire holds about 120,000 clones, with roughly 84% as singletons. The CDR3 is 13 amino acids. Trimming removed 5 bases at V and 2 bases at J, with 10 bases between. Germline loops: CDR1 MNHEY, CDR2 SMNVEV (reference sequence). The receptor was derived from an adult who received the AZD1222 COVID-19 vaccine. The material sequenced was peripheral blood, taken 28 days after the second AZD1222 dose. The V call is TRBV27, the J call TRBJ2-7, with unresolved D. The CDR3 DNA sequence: TGTGCCAGCAGTATGACTCCGACCTACGAGCAGTACTTC. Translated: CASSMTPTYEQYF.